This TCR beta chain came from a study of shared clonotypes between healthy human individuals. Study outcomes and limitations: Sharing across several donors was seen in 4% to 6.5% of naive CD4 clonotypes. Sequencing depth was predicted to influence how clonotypes are shared among donors. Against clonotypes common to all four donors, non-shared ones had lower generation probabilities.

Naive-designated CD8 cells lacked CD45RO, were positively enriched for CCR7, and omitted terminally differentiated effector memory CD45RA+ cells. Worth noting for this clone: The antigen is not known.

Profiled with immunoSEQ multiplex PCR; TCRdb holds only in-frame clones, not every one. The sample records about 2.1 million clones, around 93% being singletons. Looked up from germline, CDR1 is SNHLY and CDR2 is FYNNEI. CDR3 length equals 14 residues. Trimming removed 9 bases from V and 0 bases from J, with 14 bases in between. The chain combines TRBV2 with TRBJ1-2; unclear D gene. Sequenced material: naive CD8+ T cells from PBMCs. This TCR derives from a man between 18 and 29 years old in good health. Some clones in this sample may be carry-over from other donors' samples. Written as DNA, the CDR3 is TGTGCCAGACCTAGACTGAATCCTAACTATGGCTACACCTTC. Translated: CARPRLNPNYGYTF.